Below, 14 T cell receptor beta chains from the same sample are listed, as sequenced in a study of regulatory T cells in long-lasting Graves disease. Specified time point: newly diagnosed GD, antithyroid drugs for less than 3 months. From PBMCs, RNA was extracted and then used to make the TCR library. Arm-PCR of CDR3 regions with iRepertoire HTBI primers generated TCR beta libraries. TCRdb reprocessed the multiplex PCR reads via MiXCR and lists one record per CDR3 protein. The table has approximately 310,000 distinct CDR3 sequences, 18% seen once; the top ten hold about 39%. The specimen comprised peripheral blood mononuclear cells (PBMCs), sampled at new diagnosis, from a patient treated with antithyroid drugs. The receptors shown here come from a female donor with Graves disease.

This clonotype turned up a few times. This rearrangement joins TRBV6-1 to TRBJ2-4; either TRBD1 or TRBD2 may fit D (6 bases each). The V gene lost 6 bases and the J gene lost 7 bases, with 16 bases spanning the gap. Germline assignment: CDR1 MNHNS and CDR2 SASEGT. The CDR3 sequence is 14 residues long. In DNA, the CDR3 is TGTGCCAGCAGGACCCCGGGGGCGCGGAACATTCAGTACTTC. Protein sequence: CASRTPGARNIQYF.

This clonotype was observed at least ten times. The chain has TRBV11-2 and TRBJ1-2; D is uncertain. The germline V gene has CDR1 SGHAT and CDR2 FQNNGV. CDR3 size: 13 residues. Deletions cut 5 bases from V and 4 bases from J, with 11 bases between. CDR3 sequence: CASSASGPYGYTF. The CDR3 DNA reads TGTGCCAGCAGCGCCTCCGGGCCCTATGGCTACACCTTC.

This CDR3 is CASSLGTGGFSSYEQYF. The CDR3 nucleotides read TGTGCCAGCAGCTTAGGGACGGGAGGCTTCAGCTCCTACGAGCAGTACTTC. The genes are TRBV11-2 and TRBJ2-3; 7 bases line up with TRBD2. The DNA end is a closer match to TRBJ2-7, so the J assignment may be wrong. Germline CDR1 reads SGHAT; CDR2 reads FQNNGV. CDR3 length: 17 amino acids.

The chain uses TRBV6-5 and TRBJ2-3, with 12 bases identical to TRBD1. Trimming at V came to 0 bases and at J to 7 bases, leaving 5 bases not matched to a gene. Per germline, CDR1 MNHEY and CDR2 SVGAGI. The CDR3 spans 16 residues. CDR3 amino acids: CASSYSGTGGANTQYF. CDR3 bases: TGTGCCAGCAGTTACTCCGGGACAGGGGGCGCAAATACGCAGTATTTT.

This chain's CDR3 is CASSIIGTGDEKLFF. The CDR3 coding sequence is TGTGCCAGCAGTATAATCGGGACAGGGGATGAAAAACTGTTTTTT. The chain couples TRBV11-2 to TRBJ1-4; 10 bases align to TRBD1. The CDR3 runs 15 residues. V lost 6 bases to trimming and J lost 6 bases; unmatched junction nucleotides: 7. Germline V gene sequence: CDR1 SGHAT, CDR2 FQNNGV.

The chain's CDR3 is CAISPSGSNEQFF. The CDR3 region has the DNA TGTGCCATCTCGCCTAGCGGGAGTAATGAGCAGTTCTTC. The chain employs TRBV10-3 and TRBJ2-1; 10 nucleotides match TRBD2. Germline trimming cut 8 bases from V and 7 bases from J; bases unmatched to any gene: 5. The CDR3 length is 13 residues. Germline V gene sequence: CDR1 ENHRY, CDR2 SYGVKD.

In this sample, this clonotype turned up many times. The gene calls are TRBV6-1 and TRBJ1-2, with D perhaps TRBD1 (5 bases). The length of the CDR3 is 13 residues. Germline CDR1 is MNHNS and CDR2 is SASEGT. V was trimmed by 5 bases and J by 4 bases, leaving 11 bases between them. Here the CDR3 reads CASSLTAIYGYTF. The CDR3 DNA reads TGTGCCAGCAGTCTGACAGCAATCTATGGCTACACCTTC.

The sample holds many counts of this clonotype. This chain links TRBV5-1 with TRBJ2-7; D is uncertain. V was clipped by 4 bases and J by 6 bases, with 11 bases between them. Germline CDR1 is SGHRS and CDR2 is YFSETQ. This CDR3 has 12 residues. As DNA, the CDR3 is TGCGCCAGCAGCCGAATAGGCGGCGAGCAGTACTTC. This codes for CASSRIGGEQYF.

As concerns this clonotype: Mismatch with germline at one junction end may stem from a read error. The chain has TRBV5-1 and TRBJ2-5; TRBD2 matches 7 bases. Germline CDR1 reads SGHRS; CDR2 reads YFSETQ. This CDR3 comprises 15 residues. The CDR3 region has the DNA TGCGCCAGTAGCTTCGCGGGAGAGGCCGGGGGGACCCAGTACTTC. Translated: CASSFAGEAGGTQYF.

This clonotype showed up just a few times. The rearrangement uses TRBV4-1 and TRBJ2-7; D gene unclear. Looked up from germline, CDR1 is MGHRA and CDR2 is YSYEKL. CDR3 length: 13 residues. Deletions cut 1 base from V and 4 bases from J, with 8 bases between. The CDR3 loop reads CASSQAQIYEQYF. CDR3 coding DNA: TGCGCCAGCAGCCAAGCGCAGATTTACGAGCAGTACTTC.

This clonotype was counted ten times or more. This rearrangement joins TRBV29-1 to TRBJ1-2, with D unresolved. This CDR3 has 12 residues. The V end lost 0 bases, the J end lost 8 bases, and 10 bases lay between the germline ends. CDR1 SQVTM and CDR2 ANQGSEA come from the germline V gene. The CDR3 reads CSVEDTVGGYTF. CDR3 nucleotides: TGCAGCGTTGAAGATACGGTAGGGGGCTACACCTTC.

The table lists this clonotype with many counts. V gene TRBV10-1 combines with J gene TRBJ2-2; 14 bases map to TRBD2. Germline-derived CDR1 and CDR2 are WNHNN and SYGVQD (reference sequence). There are 17 residues in the CDR3. After removal of 3 bases from V and 3 bases from J, the junction contained 3 bases not matched to a gene. The CDR3 sequence: CASSEGLAGGDTGELFF. As DNA, the CDR3 is TGCGCCAGCAGTGAAGGACTAGCGGGAGGTGACACCGGGGAGCTGTTTTTT.

This clonotype was seen many times. The chain employs TRBV28 and TRBJ2-7; D possibly matches TRBD1 or TRBD2 (5 bases each). CDR1 and CDR2 (germline): MDHEN, SYDVKM. The length of the CDR3 is 13 residues. V lost 6 bases, J lost 7 bases, and 16 bases lay in between. CDR3: CASSPARDQEQYF. In DNA, the CDR3 is TGTGCCAGCAGCCCAGCCCGGGACCAAGAGCAGTACTTC.

This clonotype was found a few times. The chain carries TRBV7-9 and TRBJ1-4, with 7 nucleotides matching TRBD1. The ends lost 5 bases at V and 8 bases at J; junction bases unmatched: 8. Per the germline V gene, CDR1 is SEHNR and CDR2 is FQNEAQ (reference sequence). CDR3 size: 14 residues. CDR3 sequence: CASSNTGVYEKLFF. The CDR3 coding sequence is TGTGCCAGCAGCAATACAGGGGTTTACGAAAAACTGTTTTTT.